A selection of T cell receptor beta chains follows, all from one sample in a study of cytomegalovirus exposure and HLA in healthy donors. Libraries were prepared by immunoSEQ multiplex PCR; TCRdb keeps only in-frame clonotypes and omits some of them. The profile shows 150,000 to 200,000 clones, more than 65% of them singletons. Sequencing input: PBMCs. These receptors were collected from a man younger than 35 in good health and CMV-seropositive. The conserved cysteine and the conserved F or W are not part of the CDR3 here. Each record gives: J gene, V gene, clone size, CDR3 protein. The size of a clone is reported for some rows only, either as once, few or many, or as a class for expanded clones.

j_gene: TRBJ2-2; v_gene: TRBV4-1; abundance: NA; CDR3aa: ASSLRTGWVENTGELF
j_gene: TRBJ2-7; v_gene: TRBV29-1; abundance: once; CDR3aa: SVKGLESSYEQY
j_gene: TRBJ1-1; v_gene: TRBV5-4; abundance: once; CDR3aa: ASSSTAEPMTTEAF
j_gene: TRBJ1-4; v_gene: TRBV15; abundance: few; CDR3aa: ATSRDEGAGKLF
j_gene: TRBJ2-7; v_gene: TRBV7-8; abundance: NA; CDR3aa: ASSFGLAHSSYEQY
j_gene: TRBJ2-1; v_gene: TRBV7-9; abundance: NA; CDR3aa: ASSLLNEQF
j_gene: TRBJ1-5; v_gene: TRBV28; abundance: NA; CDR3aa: ASSFTGSSNQPQH
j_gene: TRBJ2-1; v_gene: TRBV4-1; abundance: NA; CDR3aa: ASSQAESAGEQF
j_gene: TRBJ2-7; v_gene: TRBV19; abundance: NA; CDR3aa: ASGKAGGPYEQY
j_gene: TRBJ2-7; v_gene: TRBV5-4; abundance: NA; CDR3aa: ASSLDRTGGNEQY
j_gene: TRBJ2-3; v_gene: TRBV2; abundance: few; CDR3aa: ASTQAGGPDTQY
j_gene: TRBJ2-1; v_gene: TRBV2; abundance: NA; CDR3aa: ASSSDSSYNEQF
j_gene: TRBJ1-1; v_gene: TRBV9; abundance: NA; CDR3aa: ASSPGTVNTEAF
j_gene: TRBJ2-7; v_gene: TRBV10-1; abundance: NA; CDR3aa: ASSDVIPPEEQY
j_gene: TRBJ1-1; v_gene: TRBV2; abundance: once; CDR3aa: ASSEQGRSTEAF
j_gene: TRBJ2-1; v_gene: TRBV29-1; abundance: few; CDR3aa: SVAGTGGNNEQF